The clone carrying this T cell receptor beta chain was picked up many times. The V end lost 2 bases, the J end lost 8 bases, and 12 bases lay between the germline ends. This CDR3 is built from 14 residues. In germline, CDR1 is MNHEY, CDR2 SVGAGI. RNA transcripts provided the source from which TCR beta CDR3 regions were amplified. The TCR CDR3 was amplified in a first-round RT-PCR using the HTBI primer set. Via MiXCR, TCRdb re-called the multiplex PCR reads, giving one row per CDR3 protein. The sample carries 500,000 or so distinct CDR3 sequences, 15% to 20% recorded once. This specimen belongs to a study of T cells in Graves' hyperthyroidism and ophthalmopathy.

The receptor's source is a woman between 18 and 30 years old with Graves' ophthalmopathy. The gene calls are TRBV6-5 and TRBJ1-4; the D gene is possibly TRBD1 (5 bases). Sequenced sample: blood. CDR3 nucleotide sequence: TGTGCCAGCAGTTACCGGCAGGGAGAGGAAAAACTGTTTTTT. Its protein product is CASSYRQGEEKLFF.